This TCR beta chain is from a study of cytomegalovirus exposure and HLA in healthy donors. The CDR3 spans 15 residues. The V gene's germline CDR1 is WNHNN and CDR2 SYGVQD (reference sequence). V trimming: 3 bases; J trimming: 3 bases; junction bases outside the gene matches: 5. The primer mix had 60 Vbeta and 13 Jbeta primers. Sequenced by immunoSEQ multiplex PCR; TCRdb stores in-frame clones only, minus some. The table lists 180,000 or so clones, approximately 85% of them singletons. The receptor was isolated from a young man in good health and CMV-seropositive. The rearrangement links TRBV10-1 to TRBJ1-1; 9 bases align to TRBD1. The sequenced sample was PBMCs. CDR3 coding DNA: TGCGCCAGCAGTGAAGGGACAGGGCCCTACACTGAAGCTTTCTTT. It is translated as CASSEGTGPYTEAFF.